The clone carrying this T cell receptor (beta chain) occurred once. In Seattle, patients joined the study during active infection and were tracked longitudinally. This entry comes from a study of blood T cell repertoires in COVID-19. Authors' methods: For nucleated cells, counts were estimated from reference gene primer amplification. Clones were read by immunoSEQ multiplex PCR, and TCRdb kept only the in-frame ones, dropping some. V and J calls and clone size follow that table, whereas D and trimming were derived from the DNA. The sample has hundreds of thousands of clones; around 86% are singletons. Germline lookup yields CDR1 SEHNR and CDR2 FQNEAQ (reference sequence). V lost 8 bases, J lost 9 bases, and 11 bases lay in between. The CDR3 runs 12 residues.

Sequenced sample: peripheral blood. The receptor was derived from a woman aged 45-65 years with COVID-19, enrolled during active disease. J is TRBJ1-6 and V is TRBV7-9; no firm D call. This CDR3 reads CASAPLISPLHF. CDR3 in DNA: TGTGCCAGCGCCCCACTGATTTCACCCCTCCACTTT.